This entry is about one TCR beta chain. Original data processing: Amplification from reference gene primers served as the basis for estimated nucleated cell counts. Measured with immunoSEQ multiplex PCR; TCRdb has only the in-frame clones, and not every one. V and J calls and clone size are as listed in that table; D and trimming were resolved from the DNA. The sample lists 250,000 to 300,000 clones; roughly 85% were seen once. The data are from a study of blood T cell repertoires in COVID-19. Across the study: Nucleic acid was either cDNA or gDNA, and it came from T cells, B-cell-depleted T cells, or PBMCs.

The CDR3 sequence is 13 residues long. Trimming took 3 bases from V and 10 from J; bases not matched to a gene: 3. Germline-derived CDR1 and CDR2 are MDHEN and SYDVKM. Clinical histories supplied by participants themselves formed the basis of cohort assignment. Cohort 3 recovered donors had two negative PCRs, clearance, or symptom resolution. The sequencing input was PBMCs or T cells enriched from blood (not recorded which). This chain links TRBV28 with TRBJ2-1, with 10 bases lining up with TRBD1. This TCR derives from a woman between 50 and 59 years old who had recovered from COVID-19. The CDR3 nucleotides read TGTGCCAGCAGTTTGGGACAGGGGTTAGAGCAGTTCTTC. Translating gives CASSLGQGLEQFF.